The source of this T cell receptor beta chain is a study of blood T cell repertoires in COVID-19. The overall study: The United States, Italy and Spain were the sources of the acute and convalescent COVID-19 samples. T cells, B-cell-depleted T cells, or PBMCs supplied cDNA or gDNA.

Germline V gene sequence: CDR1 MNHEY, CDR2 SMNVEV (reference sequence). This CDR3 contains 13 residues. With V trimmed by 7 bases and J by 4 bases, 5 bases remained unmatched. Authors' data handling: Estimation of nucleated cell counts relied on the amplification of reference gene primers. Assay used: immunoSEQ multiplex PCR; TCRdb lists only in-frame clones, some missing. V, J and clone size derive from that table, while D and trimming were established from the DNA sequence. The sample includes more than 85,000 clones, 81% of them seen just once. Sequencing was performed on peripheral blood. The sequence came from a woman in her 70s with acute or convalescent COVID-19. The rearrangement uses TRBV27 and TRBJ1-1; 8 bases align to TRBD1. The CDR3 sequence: CASTQGAGTEAFF. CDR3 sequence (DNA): TGTGCCAGCACCCAGGGGGCAGGCACTGAAGCTTTCTTT.